This passage covers 31 T cell receptor beta chains from one sample sequenced in a study of blood T cell repertoires in COVID-19 (TCRdb year 2020). Receptor libraries were prepared by the immunoSEQ multiplex PCR assay. TCRdb holds this immuneACCESS table with in-frame rearrangements only. Some clones are missing; in checked studies, unresolved V genes explain under half, and the rest has no known cause. The table for this sample lists 200,000 to 250,000 clones; around 84% of them were counted only once. The ten largest account for around 0.89% of the sample. Sequenced input: peripheral blood. The receptor source for this set is a man aged 35-49 years with acute or convalescent COVID-19.

V is TRBV6-5 and J is TRBJ2-5; D not resolved. Germline values: CDR1 MNHEY, CDR2 SVGAGI. CDR3 length equals 12 residues. The V and J ends lost 6 bases and 5 bases respectively, with 10 bases between them. CDR3 bases: TGTGCCAGCAGGGATAGCCTGGAGACCCAGTACTTC. Its protein product is CASRDSLETQYF.

Here the CDR3 reads CASSLPGTGSTDTQYF. The CDR3 coding sequence is TGTGCCAGCAGCTTGCCCGGGACAGGGAGCACAGATACGCAGTATTTT. This chain connects TRBV5-6 to TRBJ2-3, with 9 bases that match TRBD1. V lost 1 base, J lost 0 bases, and 3 bases stayed unmatched. The CDR3 is made up of 16 amino acids. Germline V lookup: CDR1 SGHDT, CDR2 YYEEEE.

The V call is TRBV27, the J call TRBJ2-5, with D perhaps TRBD1 (6 bases). This CDR3 is 15 amino acids long. The V gene lost 3 bases and the J gene lost 5 bases, with 16 bases spanning the gap. The germline gives CDR1 MNHEY, CDR2 SMNVEV (reference sequence). The CDR3 coding sequence is TGTGCCAGCAGTTTCGACACAGGGAGTGGGGAGACCCAGTACTTC. As protein: CASSFDTGSGETQYF.

The rearrangement joins TRBV5-1 to TRBJ1-2; no definite D call. The V and J ends lost 0 bases and 4 bases respectively, with 13 bases between them. Germline V gene sequence: CDR1 SGHRS, CDR2 YFSETQ. This CDR3 has 15 amino acids. The DNA of the CDR3 is TGCGCCAGCAGCTTGGCCACGGCCGGGAGCTATGGCTACACCTTC. It codes for CASSLATAGSYGYTF.

This clone was detected only once. CDR3 residues: CASSPWTSGGISADTQYF. CDR3 sequence (DNA): TGTGCCAGCAGCCCCTGGACTAGCGGGGGAATTTCCGCAGATACGCAGTATTTT. This chain uses TRBV7-9 with TRBJ2-3; TRBD2 matches at 13 bases. This CDR3 contains 18 residues. Germline V gene lookup returns CDR1 SEHNR and CDR2 FQNEAQ (reference sequence). The ends lost 5 bases at V and 4 bases at J; junction bases unmatched: 12.

The rearrangement links TRBV5-4 to TRBJ2-5; D ambiguous. Germline CDR1 reads SGHNT; CDR2 reads YYREEE (reference sequence). The CDR3 sequence is 14 residues long. V was shortened by 6 bases and J by 2 bases, with 14 bases between the two germline ends. The CDR3 bases are TGTGCCAGCACCCAATCTGGGCGACAAGAGACCCAGTACTTC. Protein product: CASTQSGRQETQYF.

This clone was observed a handful of times. V gene TRBV20-1 combines with J gene TRBJ1-3; D remains ambiguous. The CDR3 is made up of 12 amino acids. Trimming pared 3 bases from V and 4 bases from J, leaving 7 bases between. The V gene's germline CDR1 is DFQATT and CDR2 SNEGSKA (reference sequence). The DNA for the CDR3 is TGCAGTGCTAGTTCCCGGGGAAACACCATATATTTT. This gives the protein CSASSRGNTIYF.

V is TRBV13 and J is TRBJ1-3, with D uncertain. Between the trimmed V and J ends, which lost 7 bases and 8 bases, there was a span of 18 bases. The CDR3 extends over 14 amino acids. Germline V gives CDR1 PRHDT, CDR2 FYEKMQ (reference sequence). The CDR3 DNA follows: TGTGCCAGCAACGGTCGGGGTTGGGAAGACACCATATATTTT. Translation: CASNGRGWEDTIYF.

This chain links TRBV7-3 with TRBJ2-1; weak D call: TRBD2 (6 bases). Germline lookup yields CDR1 SGHTA and CDR2 FQGTGA. V lost 5 bases and J 3 bases, leaving 11 bases between the germline ends. The CDR3 extends over 14 amino acids. The CDR3 spells CASSPSSDYNEQFF. The CDR3 DNA follows: TGTGCCAGCAGCCCCTCTAGCGACTACAATGAGCAGTTCTTC.

This clone was picked up a small number of times. The chain recombines TRBV19 with TRBJ1-1, with 8 bases aligning to TRBD1. The V segment lost 5 bases and the J segment 4 bases; nucleotides outside the gene matches: 15. Germline lookup yields CDR1 LNHDA and CDR2 SQIVND (reference sequence). The CDR3 is 17 residues long. CDR3 sequence reads: CASSQGTGQPLGTEAFF. DNA for the CDR3: TGTGCCAGTAGTCAAGGGACAGGTCAACCTCTGGGCACTGAAGCTTTCTTT.

The rearrangement joins TRBV19 to TRBJ1-2, with unresolved D. The germline V gene encodes CDR1 LNHDA and CDR2 SQIVND (reference sequence). CDR3 length: 14 residues. The ends were cut back, 0 bases at V and 1 base at J, with 6 bases in the middle. CDR3 sequence (DNA): TGTGCCAGTAGTATAGAGGGCCTTAACTATGGCTACACCTTC. This encodes CASSIEGLNYGYTF.

CDR3 bases: TGTGCCAGTATCGGGACAGGGTTTTTGGAAAAACTGTTTTTT. It codes for CASIGTGFLEKLFF. V and J are TRBV19 and TRBJ1-4; 9 bases fit TRBD1. This CDR3 region has 14 residues. Germline values: CDR1 LNHDA, CDR2 SQIVND (reference sequence). Trimming at V came to 7 bases and at J to 8 bases, leaving 8 bases not matched to a gene.

This clone has only one observation. J is TRBJ1-4 and V is TRBV12-3 or TRBV12-4; D unresolved. The CDR3 runs to 13 residues. The V end lost 3 bases, the J end lost 8 bases, and 10 bases lay between the germline ends. The CDR3 nucleotides are TGTGCCAGCAGTTTGGAGGGAGGCGAAAAACTGTTTTTT. Amino acids: CASSLEGGEKLFF.

This chain connects TRBV5-1 to TRBJ2-1; 8 nucleotides align to TRBD2. Germline trimming cut 1 base from V and 7 bases from J; bases unmatched to any gene: 4. The germline V gene encodes CDR1 SGHRS and CDR2 YFSETQ. The CDR3 is 14 residues long. In nucleotides, the CDR3 is TGCGCCAGCAGCTTGCGGGGGGGGCCGAATGAGCAGTTCTTC. Translation gives CASSLRGGPNEQFF.

The V and J genes are TRBV2 and TRBJ2-5, with a tentative D call TRBD1 (5 bases). Looked up from germline, CDR1 is SNHLY and CDR2 is FYNNEI. Trimming took off 8 bases at V and 9 bases at J, with 31 bases between the two ends. The CDR3 is 17 residues long. Here the CDR3 reads CASQVGQGQESRKPQYF. CDR3 nucleotides: TGTGCCAGCCAGGTGGGGCAGGGCCAAGAATCCCGAAAACCCCAGTACTTC.

This sequence joins TRBV9 and TRBJ1-5; 8 bases match TRBD1. There are 16 residues in the CDR3. Trimming at V came to 5 bases and at J to 5 bases, leaving 12 bases not matched to a gene. Germline V gene sequence: CDR1 SGDLS, CDR2 YYNGEE. The CDR3 bases are TGTGCCAGCAGAACTCCCGGAGGACAGGGCGATCAGCCCCAGCATTTT. Amino acids: CASRTPGGQGDQPQHF.

This clone was observed at least ten times. This chain joins TRBV19 and TRBJ1-2; possible D gene TRBD1, 5 bases. CDR3 length: 15 amino acids. V lost 4 bases, J lost 3 bases, and 15 bases lay in between. The germline CDR1 and CDR2 sequences are LNHDA and SQIVND (reference sequence). CDR3: CASSTQGRGDYGYTF. CDR3 nucleotides: TGTGCCAGTAGTACCCAAGGACGGGGGGACTATGGCTACACCTTC.

There are a few counts of this clone. The chain is built from TRBV19 and TRBJ1-2, with TRBD1 as a possible D gene (5 bases). Trimming left V 5 bases short and J 5 bases short, with 12 bases between. CDR3 length equals 13 residues. CDR1 LNHDA and CDR2 SQIVND come from the germline V gene (reference sequence). The DNA of the CDR3 is TGTGCCAGTAGTCCCCCCAAGGGGTATGGCTACACCTTC. Protein sequence: CASSPPKGYGYTF.

The chain links TRBV24-1 to TRBJ2-2; D possibly corresponds to TRBD2 (5 bases). V lost 1 base and J 3 bases, leaving 8 bases between the germline ends. Germline CDR1 reads KGHDR; CDR2 reads SFDVKD. The CDR3 has 15 amino acids. In DNA form, the CDR3 reads TGTGCCACCAGTGATTTAAGGCGGGACACCGGGGAGCTGTTTTTT. Translated: CATSDLRRDTGELFF.

The V call is TRBV6-4, the J call TRBJ1-1; tentatively, D is TRBD1 (5 bases). Trimming took off 4 bases at V and 0 bases at J, with 18 bases between the two ends. The CDR3 length is 17 residues. Germline-derived CDR1 and CDR2 are MRHNA and SNTAGT. The CDR3 loop is CASSAQPRGSMNTEAFF. The CDR3 region has the DNA TGTGCCAGCAGTGCGCAACCTCGGGGGAGCATGAACACTGAAGCTTTCTTT.

The V and J genes are TRBV7-2 and TRBJ2-1, with 14 bases identical to TRBD2. Germline-derived CDR1 and CDR2 are SGHTA and FQGNSA. V shed 5 bases, J shed 3 bases, and the junction held 6 bases outside the gene matches. The CDR3 sequence is 17 residues long. CDR3 bases: TGTGCCAGCAGCGCGGGACTAGCGGGGGCGAACTACAATGAGCAGTTCTTC. Its protein product is CASSAGLAGANYNEQFF.

This clone appeared a few times. The chain employs TRBV30 and TRBJ1-5, with TRBD1 matching over 7 bases. The germline CDR1 and CDR2 sequences are GTSNPN and SVGIG (reference sequence). The CDR3 contains 14 residues. V lost 3 bases and J lost 6; bases outside the gene matches: 8. The CDR3 loop reads CAWRDTGAGQPQHF. The CDR3 DNA reads as TGTGCCTGGAGGGATACAGGGGCGGGTCAGCCCCAGCATTTT. Looking up the rest from reference TRBV30 and TRBJ1-5 gives the full variable domain: SQTIHQWPATLVQPVGSPLSLECTVEGTSNPNLYWYRQAAGRGLQLLFYSVGIGQISSEVPQNLSASRPQDRQFILSSKKLLLSDSGFYLCAWRDTGAGQPQHFGDGTRLSIL.

This clone was observed a handful of times. CDR3 DNA sequence: TGTGCCAGTAGTGTTTCTAGGCAGCCCCAGCATTTT. Translated, it gives CASSVSRQPQHF. The chain joins TRBV19 to TRBJ1-5, with D uncertain. Germline assignment: CDR1 LNHDA and CDR2 SQIVND (reference sequence). The CDR3 contains 12 residues. V was trimmed by 5 bases and J by 7 bases, leaving 9 bases between them.

This clone was detected only a few times. This chain joins TRBV5-1 and TRBJ2-1; 8 bases line up with TRBD1. This CDR3 comprises 14 residues. Germline values: CDR1 SGHRS, CDR2 YFSETQ. J was trimmed by 3 bases and V by 7 bases; bases with no gene match: 6. CDR3 sequence reads: CASDGGQGYNEQFF. The CDR3 DNA reads TGCGCCAGCGACGGCGGACAGGGCTACAATGAGCAGTTCTTC. Looking up the rest from reference TRBV5-1 and TRBJ2-1 gives the full variable domain: KAGVTQTPRYLIKTRGQQVTLSCSPISGHRSVSWYQQTPGQGLQFLFEYFSETQRNKGNFPGRFSGRQFSNSRSEMNVSTLELGDSALYLCASDGGQGYNEQFFGPGTRLTVL.

This rearrangement joins TRBV3-1 (or the pseudogene TRBV3-2) to TRBJ1-1; 7 bases match TRBD1. V was clipped by 4 bases and J by 5 bases; unmatched bases: 4. Per germline, CDR1 LGHDT and CDR2 YNNKEL (reference sequence). This CDR3 comprises 13 residues. The CDR3 sequence: CASSRQGKTEAFF. CDR3 sequence (DNA): TGTGCCAGCAGCCGACAGGGAAAAACTGAAGCTTTCTTT.

The rearrangement joins TRBV25-1 to TRBJ2-1; tentatively, D is TRBD1 (5 bases). The length of the CDR3 is 15 residues. V lost 2 bases to trimming and J lost 4 bases, with 12 bases between them. The germline gives CDR1 MGHDK, CDR2 SYGVNS. CDR3 in amino acids: CASSEAARAYNEQFF. The CDR3 DNA is TGTGCCAGCAGTGAAGCGGCCAGGGCGTACAATGAGCAGTTCTTC. Full variable domain (missing parts from reference TRBV25-1 and TRBJ2-1): EADIYQTPRYLVIGTGKKITLECSQTMGHDKMYWYQQDPGMELHLIHYSYGVNSTEKGDLSSESTVSRIRTEHFPLTLESARPSHTSQYLCASSEAARAYNEQFFGPGTRLTVL.

This clone was counted a few times. The gene calls are TRBV9 and TRBJ2-7, with D maybe TRBD1 (5 bases). Trimming stripped 0 bases from V and 6 bases from J, with 7 bases between. Germline CDR1 reads SGDLS; CDR2 reads YYNGEE. CDR3 length: 12 amino acids. The CDR3 coding sequence is TGTGCCAGCAGCGTAGGGGGCGCCGAGCAGTACTTC. This gives the protein CASSVGGAEQYF. Drawing the rest from reference TRBV9 and TRBJ2-7, the complete variable domain is DSGVTQTPKHLITATGQRVTLRCSPRSGDLSVYWYQQSLDQGLQFLIQYYNGEERAKGNILERFSAQQFPDLHSELNLSSLELGDSALYFCASSVGGAEQYFGPGTRLTVT.

The rearrangement uses TRBV19 and TRBJ2-1; 7 bases align to TRBD2. V lost 4 bases to trimming and J lost 3 bases; unmatched junction nucleotides: 9. CDR1 is LNHDA, CDR2 SQIVND, per germline (reference sequence). The CDR3 is 16 amino acids. CDR3 sequence reads: CASSTFSGPSYNEQFF. CDR3 DNA: TGTGCCAGTAGTACCTTTAGCGGGCCGAGCTACAATGAGCAGTTCTTC.

V is TRBV10-3 and J is TRBJ1-2; no reliable D call. The CDR3 length is 15 residues. The V and J ends lost 0 bases and 0 bases respectively, with 8 bases between them. Germline CDR1 is ENHRY and CDR2 is SYGVKD. The CDR3 DNA sequence: TGTGCCATCAGTGAGTCAGAAGTAGCTAACTATGGCTACACCTTC. Translated: CAISESEVANYGYTF.

This clone has a handful of counts. Germline and junction disagree at one end, which may indicate a read error. The V gene is TRBV10-3, the J gene TRBJ1-2; D is undetermined. Germline loops: CDR1 ENHRY, CDR2 SYGVKD. This CDR3 spans 12 amino acids. CDR3 DNA sequence: TGTGCCATCAGTGAGGCGTCTTCATCATTAGCCTTC. Translated: CAISEASSSLAF.

This rearrangement joins TRBV2 to TRBJ2-5; tentatively, D is TRBD2 (7 bases). Germline V gene sequence: CDR1 SNHLY, CDR2 FYNNEI. V lost 2 bases and J 5 bases, leaving 15 bases between the germline ends. The CDR3 is 15 residues long. CDR3 DNA: TGTGCCAGCAGTGAATTCTCCCGGGGGGCCGAGACCCAGTACTTC. Its protein product is CASSEFSRGAETQYF.